These 15 T cell receptor beta chains were all obtained from the same sample, sequenced in a study of blood T cell repertoires in COVID-19. Assay used: immunoSEQ multiplex PCR; TCRdb lists only in-frame clones, some missing. The profile shows around 200,000 clones, about 83% of them singletons. Sequenced: peripheral blood. These receptors were taken from a woman in her 30s with COVID-19, enrolled during active disease.

This clone was counted only a few times. J is TRBJ2-2 and V is TRBV5-4; 12 bases match TRBD1. The CDR3 is 18 amino acids. The V segment lost 4 bases and the J segment 6 bases; nucleotides outside the gene matches: 13. The germline V gene encodes CDR1 SGHNT and CDR2 YYREEE (reference sequence). The CDR3 sequence is CASSTKGQGAVTAGELFF. The CDR3 DNA sequence: TGTGCCAGCAGCACAAAGGGACAGGGGGCGGTCACGGCCGGGGAGCTGTTTTTT.

The chain links TRBV6-5 to TRBJ1-1; 7 bases align to TRBD1. The length of the CDR3 is 13 residues. Germline CDR1 and CDR2: MNHEY and SVGAGI. After removal of 6 bases from V and 0 bases from J, the junction contained 1 base not matched to a gene. The CDR3: CASRTGLNTEAFF. The CDR3 bases are TGTGCCAGCAGGACAGGGCTGAACACTGAAGCTTTCTTT.

The chain combines TRBV7-9 with TRBJ1-3; 7 bases match TRBD1. The CDR3 has 15 amino acids. V gave up 4 bases and J gave up 6 bases; unmatched junction bases: 9. The germline CDR1 and CDR2 sequences are SEHNR and FQNEAQ (reference sequence). The chain's CDR3 is CASSSQTGVENTIYF. CDR3 DNA: TGTGCCAGCAGCTCTCAAACAGGGGTGGAAAACACCATATATTTT.

CDR3 region: CASSSGTSTGELFF. In DNA, the CDR3 is TGCGCCAGCAGCTCCGGGACTAGCACCGGGGAGCTGTTTTTT. V is TRBV5-1 and J is TRBJ2-2; 8 bases match TRBD2. V dropped 3 bases and J dropped 4; count of bases not matched to a gene: 2. Germline V gives CDR1 SGHRS, CDR2 YFSETQ. The CDR3 loop spans 14 amino acids. Supplemented by reference TRBV5-1 and TRBJ2-2, the full variable domain reads KAGVTQTPRYLIKTRGQQVTLSCSPISGHRSVSWYQQTPGQGLQFLFEYFSETQRNKGNFPGRFSGRQFSNSRSEMNVSTLELGDSALYLCASSSGTSTGELFFGEGSRLTVL.

In this sample, this clone turned up once. J is TRBJ2-4 and V is TRBV19; maybe TRBD1 (6 bases). V lost 5 bases and J 10 bases, leaving 9 bases between the germline ends. The CDR3 runs to 11 residues. Germline CDR1 is LNHDA and CDR2 is SQIVND (reference sequence). CDR3 in DNA: TGTGCCAGTAGTCCAGGGGTGATTCAGTACTTC. Amino acid sequence: CASSPGVIQYF.

The genes are TRBV19 and TRBJ2-7; 9 bases match TRBD1. The CDR3 totals 15 residues. Germline CDR1 and CDR2: LNHDA and SQIVND (reference sequence). Losses at the gene ends were 3 bases for V and 1 base for J; bases not matched to a gene: 4. The CDR3 DNA is TGTGCCAGTAGTATGGCGGGACAGGGTTCCTACGAGCAGTACTTC. Protein sequence: CASSMAGQGSYEQYF.

The CDR3 protein is CATSRGRDRSTDTQYF. CDR3 bases: TGTGCCACCAGCAGAGGTCGGGACAGGTCTACAGATACGCAGTATTTT. The chain employs TRBV15 and TRBJ2-3; 8 bases fit TRBD1. From germline, CDR1 is LNHNV and CDR2 YYDKDF (reference sequence). The CDR3 has 16 residues. V lost 1 base, J lost 3 bases, and 6 bases stayed unmatched.

This clone was counted many times. V and J are TRBV27 and TRBJ2-1; 8 bases are a match to TRBD2. V was clipped by 3 bases and J by 6 bases; unmatched bases: 7. Germline CDR1 MNHEY, CDR2 SMNVEV (reference sequence). This CDR3 region has 15 residues. The CDR3: CASSFRSGATNEQFF. The CDR3 DNA is TGTGCCAGCAGTTTCCGTAGCGGGGCTACCAATGAGCAGTTCTTC.

This clone appeared once. The V call is TRBV19, the J call TRBJ2-2; 7 nucleotides align to TRBD2. The J segment lost 1 base and the V segment lost 5 bases, leaving 7 bases of the junction unmatched. The germline gives CDR1 LNHDA, CDR2 SQIVND (reference sequence). CDR3 length: 16 residues. CDR3 in DNA: TGTGCCAGTAGTCGGGAGGCGGGGTGGAACACCGGGGAGCTGTTTTTT. It yields the protein CASSREAGWNTGELFF. Full variable domain (missing parts from reference TRBV19 and TRBJ2-2): DGGITQSPKYLFRKEGQNVTLSCEQNLNHDAMYWYRQDPGQGLRLIYYSQIVNDFQKGDIAEGYSVSREKKESFPLTVTSAQKNPTAFYLCASSREAGWNTGELFFGEGSRLTVL.

V usage is TRBV2 and J usage is TRBJ2-7; TRBD1 aligns across 9 bases. In germline, CDR1 is SNHLY, CDR2 FYNNEI. V was pared by 7 bases and J by 1 base, with 8 bases of the junction left unmatched. The CDR3 contains 15 residues. CDR3 nucleotide sequence: TGTGCCAGCACCAATAGGGGGACAGGGTCCTACGAGCAGTACTTC. Its translation: CASTNRGTGSYEQYF.

This chain joins TRBV24-1 and TRBJ1-1; D unresolved. V lost 3 bases, J lost 1 base, and 5 bases lay in between. Germline CDR1 is KGHDR and CDR2 is SFDVKD. The CDR3 runs 13 residues. CDR3 DNA sequence: TGTGCCACCAGTGATCCTTGGAACACTGAAGCTTTCTTT. Its translation: CATSDPWNTEAFF.

This sequence joins TRBV18 and TRBJ2-2; 7 nucleotides match TRBD1. This CDR3 comprises 15 residues. V was clipped by 3 bases and J by 4 bases; unmatched bases: 5. Germline loops: CDR1 KGHSH, CDR2 LQKENI. The CDR3 region is CASSPWTGATGELFF. The CDR3 DNA follows: TGTGCCAGCTCACCCTGGACAGGAGCCACCGGGGAGCTGTTTTTT.

CDR3 protein: CSADIGSADTQYF. The CDR3 DNA reads as TGCAGCGCCGATATAGGGAGCGCAGATACGCAGTATTTT. The chain uses TRBV29-1 and TRBJ2-3; a weak D match, TRBD2 (5 bases). This CDR3 has 13 amino acids. Trimming took off 7 bases at V and 4 bases at J, with 15 bases between the two ends. The germline V gene encodes CDR1 SQVTM and CDR2 ANQGSEA.

The chain carries TRBV5-6 and TRBJ2-1, with D possibly matching TRBD2 (6 bases). The CDR3 has 14 amino acids. Trimming cost V 2 bases and J 10 bases, with 16 bases left between them. Germline values: CDR1 SGHDT, CDR2 YYEEEE. The CDR3 reads CASSLVNPGGEQFF. CDR3 DNA sequence: TGTGCCAGCAGCTTAGTAAACCCTGGGGGGGAGCAGTTCTTC. Supplemented by reference TRBV5-6 and TRBJ2-1, the full variable domain reads DAGVTQSPTHLIKTRGQQVTLRCSPKSGHDTVSWYQQALGQGPQFIFQYYEEEERQRGNFPDRFSGHQFPNYSSELNVNALLLGDSALYLCASSLVNPGGEQFFGPGTRLTVL.

The chain joins TRBV7-9 to TRBJ2-3; 12 bases line up with TRBD2. The germline V gene encodes CDR1 SEHNR and CDR2 FQNEAQ (reference sequence). V lost 4 bases and J lost 0; bases outside the gene matches: 5. The CDR3 length is 17 residues. The CDR3 DNA sequence: TGTGCCAGCAGCTCCCCGACTAGCGGGGGTAGCACAGATACGCAGTATTTT. It specifies CASSSPTSGGSTDTQYF.